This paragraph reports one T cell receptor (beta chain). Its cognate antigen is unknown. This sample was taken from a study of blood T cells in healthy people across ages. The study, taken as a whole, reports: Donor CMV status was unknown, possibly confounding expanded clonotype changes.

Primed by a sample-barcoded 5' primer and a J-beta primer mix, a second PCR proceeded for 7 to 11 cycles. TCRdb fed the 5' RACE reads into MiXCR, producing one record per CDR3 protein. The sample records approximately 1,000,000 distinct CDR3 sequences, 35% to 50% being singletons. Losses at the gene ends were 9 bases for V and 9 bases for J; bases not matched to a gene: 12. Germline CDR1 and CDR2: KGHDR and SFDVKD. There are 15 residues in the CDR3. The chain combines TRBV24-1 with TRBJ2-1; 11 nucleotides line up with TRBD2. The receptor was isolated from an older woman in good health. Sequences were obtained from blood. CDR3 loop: CATGTTSGSSSEQFF. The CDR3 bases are TGTGCCACCGGGACCACTAGCGGGAGTTCTAGTGAGCAGTTCTTC.